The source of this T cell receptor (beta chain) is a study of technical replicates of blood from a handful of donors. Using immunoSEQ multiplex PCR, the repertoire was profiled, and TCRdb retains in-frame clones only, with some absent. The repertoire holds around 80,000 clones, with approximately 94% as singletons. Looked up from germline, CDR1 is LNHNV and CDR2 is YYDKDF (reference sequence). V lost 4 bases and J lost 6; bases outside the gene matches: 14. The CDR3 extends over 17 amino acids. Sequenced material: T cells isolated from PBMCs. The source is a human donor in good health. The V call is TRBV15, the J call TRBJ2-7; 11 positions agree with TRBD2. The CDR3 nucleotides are TGTGCCACCAGCACTCCCATGGGGCGACTAGCGGGACTCGAGCAGTACTTC. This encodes CATSTPMGRLAGLEQYF.